These T cell receptor beta chains were read from a single sample in a study of cytomegalovirus exposure and HLA in healthy donors. Profiled with immunoSEQ multiplex PCR; TCRdb holds only in-frame clones, not every one. The sample holds roughly 180,000 clones, around four fifths seen once. Input material: PBMCs. Receptors originate from a man between 18 and 35 years old in good health and CMV-seropositive. CDR3s include the opening cysteine and the closing phenylalanine or tryptophan. The D gene is left open where the match is weak. The listing skips clone size in some rows; elsewhere it reads once, few, many or a size class.

j_call clone_size v_call d_call cdr3_aa cdr3_nt
TRBJ1-1 . TRBV29-1 . CSVYPTEKMNTEAFF TGCAGCGTTTATCCGACAGAAAAGATGAACACTGAAGCTTTCTTT
TRBJ2-7 . TRBV7-9 . CASSPYYEQYF TGTGCCAGCAGCCCGTACTACGAGCAGTACTTC
TRBJ2-3 . TRBV2 . CASSAGGGTDTQYF TGTGCCAGCAGTGCGGGGGGCGGGACAGATACGCAGTATTTT
TRBJ2-7 few TRBV11-2 TRBD2 CASSSSGLAGIEQYF TGTGCCAGCAGCTCATCGGGACTAGCGGGAATCGAGCAGTACTTC
TRBJ2-7 . TRBV9 . CASSANPLRGSGPEQYF TGTGCCAGCAGCGCGAACCCTCTACGGGGGAGTGGACCCGAGCAGTACTTC
TRBJ2-1 . TRBV7-2 TRBD1 CASSSDRGSYNEQFF TGTGCCAGCAGCTCCGACAGGGGAAGTTACAATGAGCAGTTCTTC
TRBJ1-3 . TRBV5-4 . CASSADSHSGNTIYF TGTGCCAGCAGCGCCGACAGTCACTCTGGAAACACCATATATTTT
TRBJ1-1 . TRBV9 . CASSVLANTEAFF TGTGCCAGCAGCGTATTAGCGAACACTGAAGCTTTCTTT
TRBJ2-7 . TRBV30 . CAWSHTGSGQYF TGTGCCTGGAGCCACACAGGGAGTGGCCAGTACTTC
TRBJ2-7 few TRBV19 TRBD2 CATREGYEQYF TGTGCCACCCGGGAGGGGTACGAGCAGTACTTC
TRBJ2-3 . TRBV5-1 TRBD2 CASSAPLAGVKDTQYF TGCGCCAGCAGCGCTCCTCTAGCGGGAGTTAAAGATACGCAGTATTTT
TRBJ2-7 . TRBV6-6 . CASSYGGAEQYF TGTGCCAGCAGTTACGGAGGGGCCGAGCAGTACTTC